The clone carrying this T cell receptor (beta chain) was counted once. What it recognizes is unknown. CDR1 is SGDLS, CDR2 YYNGEE, per germline. The CDR3 is 18 amino acids. Unmatched junction bases numbered 10, after V lost 3 bases and J lost 2 bases. Some clones are missing from TCRdb's copy, which holds only in-frame ones; the method was immunoSEQ multiplex PCR. The data contain roughly 140,000 clones, roughly 89% of them singletons. The data were obtained in a study of radiation and T cells in renal cell carcinoma. On the study more broadly: Nephrectomy followed 15 Gy stereotactic body radiation by 4 weeks.

Noted time point: blood 2 weeks post-SBRT. Regarding treatment: 15 Gy SBRT to primary tumor, nephrectomy 4 weeks later. The patient's renal cell carcinoma had clear cell pathology. Notes on the study in general: Without pretreatment biopsies, baseline tumor clonotype presence was undetermined. Top tumor clonotypes rose in blood 2 weeks post-radiation, then contracted.

This receptor was taken from a woman between 45 and 65 years old with renal cell carcinoma. The chain joins TRBV9 to TRBJ2-5; 13 bases are a match to TRBD2. The starting material was blood, obtained from a patient whose treatment included radiotherapy and nephrectomy. CDR3: CASSEGTSGMAGQETQYF. In DNA, the CDR3 is TGTGCCAGCAGCGAAGGGACTAGCGGGATGGCTGGACAAGAGACCCAGTACTTC.